These 7 T cell receptor beta chains were all obtained from the same sample, sequenced in a study of blood T cell repertoires in COVID-19. Assay: immunoSEQ multiplex PCR; the TCRdb copy retains only in-frame clones and omits some. The table includes a few hundred thousand clones, 87% detected once. The specimen was PBMCs or T cells enriched from blood (not recorded which). Receptor source: a woman aged 50 to 60 who had recovered from COVID-19.

The rearrangement links TRBV30 to TRBJ1-1, with D unresolved. The CDR3 sequence is 13 residues long. From germline, CDR1 is GTSNPN and CDR2 SVGIG (reference sequence). V lost 0 bases to trimming and J lost 3 bases, with 8 bases between them. The CDR3 loop reads CAWSVHGDTEAFF. DNA of the CDR3: TGTGCCTGGAGTGTACACGGAGACACTGAAGCTTTCTTT.

This rearrangement joins TRBV19 to TRBJ1-1; 7 nucleotides match TRBD1. This CDR3 has 13 amino acids. In germline, CDR1 is LNHDA, CDR2 SQIVND (reference sequence). V gave up 9 bases and J gave up 5 bases; unmatched junction bases: 9. DNA for the CDR3: TGTGCCAGCCGGGACAGAGTGAGAACTGAAGCTTTCTTT. Encoded protein: CASRDRVRTEAFF.

This clone was seen a few times. CDR3 nucleotide sequence: TGTGCCATCACCCTAGACAGGATTAATCAGCCCCAGCATTTT. Residues: CAITLDRINQPQHF. The chain employs TRBV24-1 and TRBJ1-5; tentative D call: TRBD1 (6 bases). V lost 11 bases, J lost 4 bases, and 17 bases lay in between. The CDR3 has 14 amino acids. Germline-derived CDR1 and CDR2 are KGHDR and SFDVKD.

The chain recombines TRBV29-1 with TRBJ2-3, with TRBD1 identical over 7 bases. This CDR3 has 15 amino acids. Losses at the gene ends were 8 bases for V and 2 bases for J; bases not matched to a gene: 13. Looked up from germline, CDR1 is SQVTM and CDR2 is ANQGSEA. CDR3 region: CSPPAGGGFTDTQYF. CDR3 DNA: TGCAGCCCCCCTGCAGGGGGTGGGTTCACAGATACGCAGTATTTT.

This clone was seen only once. The chain has TRBV6-1 and TRBJ2-7; the D gene is possibly TRBD1 (6 bases). The CDR3 is 16 amino acids. CDR1 and CDR2 from the germline V gene are MNHNS and SASEGT. The germline V and J ends were trimmed by 3 bases and 3 bases, with 18 bases remaining between them. The chain's CDR3 is CASSELGTPSIYEQYF. The CDR3 DNA sequence: TGTGCCAGCAGTGAGCTAGGGACACCATCGATCTACGAGCAGTACTTC.

The chain joins TRBV25-1 to TRBJ1-2, with 9 bases matching TRBD1. Per germline, CDR1 MGHDK and CDR2 SYGVNS. This CDR3 is 12 amino acids long. The ends lost 10 bases at V and 4 bases at J; junction bases unmatched: 4. CDR3 in amino acids: CATTGGSYGYTF. In nucleotides, the CDR3 is TGTGCCACTACAGGGGGCAGCTATGGCTACACCTTC.

This clone has a handful of counts. The chain joins TRBV28 to TRBJ2-7, with no clear D. CDR3 length equals 13 residues. V lost 7 bases and J lost 4, with 14 bases in between. The germline V gene has CDR1 MDHEN and CDR2 SYDVKM. CDR3 DNA: TGTGCCAGCAAAGGTCGGAGTGTTTACGAGCAGTACTTC. As protein: CASKGRSVYEQYF.